These T cell receptor beta chains were read from a single sample in a study of cytomegalovirus exposure and HLA in healthy donors. TCRdb keeps only in-frame clones here, not all; method: immunoSEQ multiplex PCR. The sample records 120,000 to 150,000 clones, about 78% being singletons. Source material: PBMCs. Receptor source: a male donor in good health and CMV-seronegative. Each CDR3 is given with its conserved first and last residue. The D gene is left open where the match is weak. A row's size may be missing; if present it is once, few, many or a size class.

D	size	V	J	DNA	CDR3
TRBD2	-	TRBV9	TRBJ2-5	TGTGCCAGCAGCCAAGGGGGACTAGCGGGAAGGGAGACCCAGTACTTC	CASSQGGLAGRETQYF
TRBD2	-	TRBV7-9	TRBJ2-2	TGTGCCTTGGGGGGGTCCGGGGAGCTGTTTTTT	CALGGSGELFF
TRBD1	-	TRBV2	TRBJ1-2	TGTGCCAGCGACGCTCTACAGGGGACGGTTGGTTACACCTTC	CASDALQGTVGYTF
-	-	TRBV4-3	TRBJ1-5	TGCGCCAGCAGCCAAGATGGAGGGCACAATCAGCCCCAGCATTTT	CASSQDGGHNQPQHF
-	-	TRBV7-6	TRBJ2-7	TGTGCCAGCAGCTTTGGTGACAGGTCAAGCTCCTACGAGCAGTACTTC	CASSFGDRSSSYEQYF
-	-	TRBV7-6	TRBJ1-5	TGTGCCAGCAGCTTGGTGGACAGCCATGGTCAGCCCCAGCATTTT	CASSLVDSHGQPQHF
-	-	TRBV19	TRBJ2-7	TGTGCCAGTAGTATAACCAGGGACTCTACCTACGAGCAGTACTTC	CASSITRDSTYEQYF
TRBD1	-	TRBV7-9	TRBJ2-3	TGTGCCAGCAGCCAGGGACAGTCTAGCACAGATACGCAGTATTTT	CASSQGQSSTDTQYF
TRBD1	few	TRBV5-1	TRBJ1-5	TGCGCCAGCAGCCTTGGGACAGGGGATCAGCCCCAGCATTTT	CASSLGTGDQPQHF
-	-	TRBV6-4	TRBJ1-2	TGTGCCAGCAGTGACAGGGGAAGCTATGGCTACACCTTC	CASSDRGSYGYTF
-	-	TRBV12-5	TRBJ1-2	TGTGCTAGTGTCCCCGGGACATGTGGCTACACCTTC	CASVPGTCGYTF
-	-	TRBV5-8	TRBJ2-7	TGTGCCAGCAGCTTGAGGGCAGGGAGGTGGTCCTACGAGCAGTACTTC	CASSLRAGRWSYEQYF
-	few	TRBV29-1	TRBJ1-5	TGCAGCGTTGGCCAGGGCACAAATCAGCCCCAGCATTTT	CSVGQGTNQPQHF
TRBD1	-	TRBV29-1	TRBJ1-1	TGCAGCGTTGCCCCCCAGGGGGACACTGAAGCTTTCTTT	CSVAPQGDTEAFF
-	-	TRBV7-3	TRBJ2-1	TGCGCCAGCAGCTTAATCGAGGCCGATCAGTTCTTC	CASSLIEADQFF
-	-	TRBV6-4	TRBJ2-3	TGTGCCAGCAGTGAAGGTCCACAGTATACGCAGTATTTT	CASSEGPQYTQYF
-	-	TRBV6-5	TRBJ1-1	TGTGCCAGCAGGGATACAGGAAACACTGAAGCTTTCTTT	CASRDTGNTEAFF
-	-	TRBV5-4	TRBJ1-1	TGTGCCAGCAGTTTGCCCGGGAGACACACTGAAGCTTTCTTT	CASSLPGRHTEAFF
-	few	TRBV5-1	TRBJ1-4	TGCGCCAGCAGCTTACACAGGTTGACTAATGAAAAACTGTTTTTT	CASSLHRLTNEKLFF
TRBD1	once	TRBV4-1	TRBJ2-2	TGCGCCAGCAGCCAGGAGCTGGGGCAGGGGGTATCCGGGGAGCTGTTTTTT	CASSQELGQGVSGELFF
TRBD2	-	TRBV13	TRBJ2-5	TGTGCCAGCAGCCCTCCCGGGGGGGCATGGGAGACCCAGTACTTC	CASSPPGGAWETQYF
-	-	TRBV15	TRBJ1-2	TGTGCCACCAGCAGAGATCAGATCGGGGTGGGCTATGGCTACCCCTTC	CATSRDQIGVGYGYPF
TRBD2	-	TRBV9	TRBJ2-1	TGTGCCAGCAGTCCTGAAGCGGGGGGGCGGAATGAGCAGTTCTTC	CASSPEAGGRNEQFF
-	-	TRBV18	TRBJ2-1	TGTGCCAGCTCTCCGGACAGCTACAATGAGCAGTTCTTC	CASSPDSYNEQFF
TRBD1	once	TRBV4-1	TRBJ1-3	TGCGCCAGCAGCCTACTTAACACCAGGGGGGGAAACACCATATATTTT	CASSLLNTRGGNTIYF
TRBD2	-	TRBV18	TRBJ2-5	TGTGCCAGCTCAACGACTAGCGCGGAGACCCAGTACTTC	CASSTTSAETQYF
-	-	TRBV5-4	TRBJ1-2	TGTGCCAGCAGCTTGGACCGGGGGTGGAACTATGGCTACACCTTC	CASSLDRGWNYGYTF
-	once	TRBV13	TRBJ1-3	TGTGCCAGCAGCTTAGGGCACCAGGGATCTGGAAACACCATATATTTT	CASSLGHQGSGNTIYF
-	-	TRBV7-6	TRBJ1-2	TGTGCCAGCAGCTTAGGGGGGGACGGGGGCTACACCTTC	CASSLGGDGGYTF
-	-	TRBV5-1	TRBJ2-1	TGCGCCAGCAGGTTAAGTTCGGGTGAGCAGTTCTTC	CASRLSSGEQFF
TRBD2	-	TRBV6-1	TRBJ2-5	TGTGCCAGCGAAAAACCCGGGGAGGGGACCCAGTACTTC	CASEKPGEGTQYF
TRBD2	-	TRBV2	TRBJ2-1	TGTGCCAGGTCCCAGCGGGGGGGCTACAATGAGCAGTTCTTC	CARSQRGGYNEQFF
-	-	TRBV10-1	TRBJ2-1	TGCGCCAGCAGTGAGTTACTAGCAGGGAACAATGAGCAGTTCTTC	CASSELLAGNNEQFF
-	-	TRBV5-4	TRBJ2-2	TGTGCCAGCAGCCCGGTCGGGACCGGGGAGCTGTTTTTT	CASSPVGTGELFF
-	-	TRBV27	TRBJ1-2	TGTGCCAGTTCCCGGGACACCAATTATGGCTACACCTTC	CASSRDTNYGYTF
TRBD2	-	TRBV5-4	TRBJ2-7	TGTGCCAGCAGCTTGGAGGGACTAGCCGGAGAGCAGTACTTC	CASSLEGLAGEQYF